This record covers a single T cell receptor beta chain. Sequencing used immunoSEQ multiplex PCR; TCRdb keeps in-frame clones, though not all of them. Of fewer than 200,000 clones listed, 80% to 90% were seen once; the top ten hold nearly 5%. This sample stems from a study of control samples from healthy donors and cancer patients. This CDR3 comprises 13 residues. V was clipped by 1 base and J by 8 bases, with 9 bases between them. Germline V gene lookup returns CDR1 SGHVS and CDR2 FNYEAQ. The TCR was taken from a woman under 40 in good health. The V and J genes are TRBV7-6 and TRBJ2-1, with D unclear. The sample taken for sequencing was blood. CDR3 sequence (DNA): TGTGCCAGCAGCTTAGTTGACTCTCATGAGCAGTTCTTC. Translating gives CASSLVDSHEQFF.